This entry lists 27 T cell receptor beta chains sequenced from one sample in a study of tumor-infiltrating lymphocytes in primary liver carcinoma. Total RNA amounting to 500 ng was the source from which TCR beta cDNA was made with a constant-region primer. Modified slightly, ARM-PCR produced TCR beta libraries over three nested multiplex PCR rounds. Forward primers for TRBV1-TRBV30 and a C-beta reverse primer served the first two PCR rounds, at about 10 cycles each. TCRdb re-called the multiplex PCR reads through MiXCR, storing one row per CDR3 protein. Of 110,000 or so distinct CDR3 sequences in the sample, 82% were seen once. Unsorted bulk tissue, about 19-31 mg of it, served as the source for co-extraction of RNA and DNA. The sequenced sample consisted of liver tumor tissue from sampling region 3. The subset: tumor region T3, left-lateral pole. These TCRs come from a man aged 40-55 years with primary liver carcinoma and hepatitis B virus infection.

A word on this clonotype: Relative to the germline gene, one junction end is altered; a read error may explain this. V gene TRBV11-2 combines with J gene TRBJ1-1; tentative D call: TRBD1 (5 bases). Germline V lookup: CDR1 SGHAT, CDR2 FQNNGV. The CDR3 contains 13 residues. The CDR3 spells CANSLRGSTEAFF. CDR3 sequence (DNA): TGTGCCAACAGCTTACGGGGGAGCACTGAAGCCTTCTTT.

Concerning this clonotype: Possible read error: a much larger clone is one base away. Because it lacks the conserved phenylalanine or tryptophan at the end, this CDR3 is likely a read error. The chain joins TRBV2 to TRBJ2-2; tentative D call: TRBD1 (5 bases). The CDR3 spans 16 residues. V lost 1 base and J 2 bases, leaving 11 bases between the germline ends. Germline CDR1 SNHLY, CDR2 FYNNEI. The DNA of the CDR3 is TGTGCCAGCAGTGAAGTGGAGACAGCAAACACCGGGGAGCTGTTTCTT. Protein: CASSEVETANTGELFL.

This clonotype was seen ten or more times. The chain is built from TRBV5-1 and TRBJ1-5; D remains unclear. V lost 0 bases and J lost 2, with 6 bases in between. The CDR3 has 14 amino acids. CDR1 is SGHRS, CDR2 YFSETQ, per germline. CDR3 region: CASSLEGGNQPQHF. CDR3 in DNA: TGCGCCAGCAGCTTGGAAGGCGGCAATCAGCCCCAGCATTTT.

This clonotype has a single count. The rearrangement joins TRBV29-1 to TRBJ2-1; 12 nucleotides line up with TRBD2. The germline V gene has CDR1 SQVTM and CDR2 ANQGSEA. The CDR3 is 13 residues long. Germline trimming cut 8 bases from V and 8 bases from J; bases unmatched to any gene: 7. Written as DNA, the CDR3 is TGCAGCTGGACTAGCGGGGAACTCTATGAGCAGTTCTTC. Its translation: CSWTSGELYEQFF.

Concerning this clonotype: One junction end does not reproduce the germline sequence, and a read error may be involved. The V call is TRBV28, the J call TRBJ2-1, with D possibly matching TRBD1 (6 bases). This CDR3 is built from 15 residues. CDR1 and CDR2 from the germline V gene are MDHEN and SYDVKM. The CDR3 loop reads CASSLGQGATDDQFF. DNA for the CDR3: TGTGCCAGCAGCTTGGGACAAGGGGCGACCGATGATCAGTTCTTC.

This clonotype was seen only once. The CDR3 carries no conserved terminal phenylalanine or tryptophan, so it likely arises from a read error. The rearrangement joins TRBV5-4 to TRBJ2-3; unclear D gene. This CDR3 spans 12 amino acids. Trimming removed 1 base at V and 4 bases at J, with 4 bases between. The germline V gene encodes CDR1 SGHNT and CDR2 YYREEE (reference sequence). This CDR3 reads CASSLSADTQYS. The CDR3 DNA reads as TGTGCCAGCAGCTTGAGCGCAGATACGCAGTATTCT.

Remarks on this clonotype: Mismatch with germline at one junction end may stem from a read error. This sequence joins TRBV12-3 or TRBV12-4 and TRBJ1-1, with a possible D match to TRBD1 (6 bases). This CDR3 is 14 amino acids long. This CDR3 reads CVSSLVDRDTETFF. CDR3 coding DNA: TGTGTCAGCAGTTTGGTGGATAGGGACACTGAAACTTTCTTT.

Worth noting for this clonotype: The CDR3 ends on some other residue instead of the conserved phenylalanine or tryptophan, so this is likely a read error. The limits of the CDR3 on the DNA are not certain, so only TCRdb's listed CDR3 is given. This sequence joins TRBV4-2 and TRBJ2-1; TRBD2, the D gene given by the table, was not confirmed from the DNA. Germline loops: CDR1 LGHNA, CDR2 YNFKEQ. The CDR3 length equals 15 residues, ends included. The CDR3 spells CASSQDWTTGGAQFS.

In regard to this clonotype: With a much larger clone just one base away, this may be a read error. The genes are TRBV21-1 and TRBJ2-1. TRBV21-1 is flagged as a pseudogene. CDR3 length: 15 residues. The CDR3 sequence: CASSSDPSANNEQFF. Here the CDR3 DNA reads TGTGCCAGCAGCAGTGATCCTAGCGCCAACAATGAGCAGTTCTTC.

On this clonotype: Sequence at one end of the junction differs from germline and may be a read error. The chain has TRBV11-2 and TRBJ2-7; possible D gene TRBD2, 5 bases. The germline V gene has CDR1 SGHAT and CDR2 FQNNGV. This CDR3 region has 12 residues. CDR3 amino acids: CVSSPGVYEQYF. The DNA for the CDR3 is TGTGTCAGCAGTCCCGGGGTCTATGAGCAGTACTTC.

The chain has TRBV4-2 and TRBJ2-1; D possibly corresponds to TRBD2 (5 bases). The CDR3 is 17 residues long. V lost 1 base and J 1 base, leaving 14 bases between the germline ends. CDR1 and CDR2 (germline): LGHNA, YNFKEQ. This CDR3 is CASSQGGSAESYNEQFF. The DNA for the CDR3 is TGTGCCAGCAGCCAAGGCGGTAGCGCAGAGTCCTACAATGAGCAGTTCTTC.

As regards this clonotype: The conserved final phenylalanine or tryptophan is absent from the CDR3, which likely points to a read error. For the CDR3, the DNA is TGTGCCAGCGGCGGACAGGGCGAGCAGTACCTT. Translation gives CASGGQGEQYL. V is TRBV6-2 or TRBV6-3 and J is TRBJ2-7; 8 bases map to TRBD1. Germline assignment: CDR1 MNHEY and CDR2 SVGEGT. This CDR3 is 11 amino acids long. Trimming took 8 bases from V and 6 from J; bases not matched to a gene: 3.

This chain uses TRBV28 with TRBJ1-5, with D perhaps TRBD1 (5 bases). The CDR3 consists of 15 residues. Deletions cut 6 bases from V and 6 bases from J, with 18 bases between. The germline CDR1 and CDR2 sequences are MDHEN and SYDVKM. CDR3 DNA sequence: TGTGCCAGCAGGGTGGGACTAAGTAGCCTTCAGCCCCAGCATTTT. Encoded protein: CASRVGLSSLQPQHF.

J is TRBJ2-1 and V is TRBV13; D gene ambiguous. CDR1 and CDR2 from the germline V gene are PRHDT and FYEKMQ (reference sequence). This CDR3 has 15 residues. Trimming took 7 bases from V and 0 from J, leaving 13 bases between them. CDR3 loop: CASNSDPGSYNEQFF. The CDR3, as DNA: TGTGCCAGCAACTCAGACCCGGGCTCCTACAATGAGCAGTTCTTC.

The CDR3 reads CASGTPGGRSYEQYF. CDR3 nucleotides: TGCGCCAGCGGCACACCCGGGGGACGGTCCTACGAGCAGTACTTC. This chain joins TRBV5-1 and TRBJ2-7; weak D call: TRBD2 (6 bases). This CDR3 is 15 amino acids long. Germline V gene lookup returns CDR1 SGHRS and CDR2 YFSETQ. Trimming removed 7 bases at V and 1 base at J, with 18 bases between.

This chain links TRBV28 with TRBJ2-1; D perhaps matches TRBD2 (5 bases). V dropped 5 bases and J dropped 7 bases, with 12 bases sitting between them. The CDR3 covers 13 residues. From germline, CDR1 is MDHEN and CDR2 SYDVKM. CDR3: CASSLVRANEQFF. CDR3 coding DNA: TGTGCCAGCAGTCTAGTGAGGGCGAATGAGCAGTTCTTC.

This clonotype appeared once. This chain links TRBV6-5 with TRBJ1-2; D call uncertain. V shed 0 bases and J shed 4 bases, with 12 bases lying between them. The CDR3 length is 15 residues. CDR1 and CDR2 (germline): MNHEY, SVGAGI. The CDR3 sequence: CASSYSLRGAYGYTF. The CDR3 nucleotides are TGTGCCAGCAGTTACTCGTTGCGAGGAGCCTATGGCTACACCTTC.

A note on this clonotype: This may arise from a read error, as a much more abundant clone is one base away. The V gene is TRBV5-1, the J gene TRBJ2-3; 7 nucleotides align to TRBD2. Germline V gene sequence: CDR1 SGHRS, CDR2 YFSETQ. The CDR3 is made up of 14 amino acids. V was pared by 5 bases and J by 5 bases, with 8 bases of the junction left unmatched. CDR3 in amino acids: CASSEGGQEDTQYF. The DNA of the CDR3 is TGCGCCAGCAGTGAGGGAGGGCAGGAAGATACGCAGTATTTT.

This clonotype was seen once. This CDR3 is missing its conserved last phenylalanine or tryptophan, likely due to a read error. The V gene is TRBV5-4, the J gene TRBJ2-3; TRBD1 matches at 9 bases. CDR1 SGHNT and CDR2 YYREEE come from the germline V gene (reference sequence). The junction had 11 bases not matched to a gene; V was cut back by 4 bases and J by 11 bases. This CDR3 has 14 residues. CDR3 bases: TGTGCCAGCAGCATAACAGGGGGCTTACATATGCAGTATTCT. Translation gives CASSITGGLHMQYS.

A note on this clonotype: Relative to the germline gene, one junction end is altered; a read error may explain this. V usage is TRBV4-1 and J usage is TRBJ2-7, with D possibly TRBD2 on 5 matching bases. CDR1 MGHRA and CDR2 YSYEKL come from the germline V gene. This CDR3 spans 17 amino acids. CDR3 nucleotide sequence: TGCGCCAGCAGCCAAGGTCCCGCCAAGGGAGTAGCCTACGAGCAGTATTTC. It yields the protein CASSQGPAKGVAYEQYF.

Note on this clonotype: Given the absence of the conserved phenylalanine or tryptophan at the CDR3 end, a read error is likely. The V call is TRBV10-2, the J call TRBJ2-3, with D perhaps matching TRBD2 (5 bases). Germline V gives CDR1 WSHSY, CDR2 SAAADI. Trimming cost V 10 bases and J 1 base, with 12 bases left between them. CDR3 length: 13 amino acids. The CDR3: CANGNARTDTQYY. Written as DNA, the CDR3 is TGCGCCAACGGGAATGCGCGCACAGATACGCAGTATTAT.

Comment on this clonotype: The conserved phenylalanine or tryptophan is not found at the CDR3 terminus, so this likely reflects a read error. This sequence joins TRBV11-2 and TRBJ2-3; maybe TRBD2 (6 bases). The CDR3 runs 19 residues. The germline gives CDR1 SGHAT, CDR2 FQNNGV. CDR3 sequence (DNA): TGTGTCAGCAGCTTATCGTTGGGGGGTCTGATCGTTACAAAACATACGCAGTATTTA. It yields the protein CVSSLSLGGLIVTKHTQYL.

Worth noting for this clonotype: The junction departs from the called germline gene at one end, perhaps through a read error. The rearrangement links TRBV6-6 to TRBJ1-2; the match to TRBD1 covers 7 bases. In germline, CDR1 is MNHNY, CDR2 SVGAGI (reference sequence). The CDR3 has 14 amino acids. The CDR3 DNA follows: TGCGACAGCAGCCCCGACAGGGTCTTCTATGGCTACACCTTC. Its protein is CDSSPDRVFYGYTF.

The chain links TRBV10-3 to TRBJ2-1; D ambiguous. Trimming stripped 0 bases from V and 15 bases from J, with 18 bases between. CDR3 length: 14 amino acids. Germline CDR1 reads ENHRY; CDR2 reads SYGVKD. The CDR3 reads CAISESSGAPERFF. CDR3 sequence (DNA): TGTGCCATCAGTGAGTCATCAGGTGCCCCTGAGAGGTTCTTC.

This chain connects TRBV30 to TRBJ2-3; D is unresolved. CDR3 length: 13 amino acids. Germline loops: CDR1 GTSNPN, CDR2 SVGIG (reference sequence). Trimming removed 0 bases at V and 12 bases at J, with 16 bases between. The DNA of the CDR3 is TGTGCCTGGAGTGTGGGTCTCGCGGATATTCAGTATTTT. Translating it yields CAWSVGLADIQYF.

Of note for this clonotype: Mismatch with germline at one junction end may stem from a read error. The V call is TRBV4-1, the J call TRBJ2-1; 7 bases are a match to TRBD2. The germline V gene encodes CDR1 MGHRA and CDR2 YSYEKL. The CDR3 spans 19 residues. CDR3 residues: CANSHDRGGRARARNEQFF. Here the CDR3 DNA reads TGCGCCAACAGCCATGACCGAGGAGGGAGGGCCAGGGCTCGCAATGAGCAGTTCTTC.

The chain recombines TRBV28 with TRBJ2-3; 7 positions agree with TRBD2. Trimming removed 9 bases from V and 0 bases from J; junction bases left unmatched: 9. The CDR3 covers 15 residues. The germline gives CDR1 MDHEN, CDR2 SYDVKM. Here the CDR3 reads CASNWLADSTDTQYF. DNA of the CDR3: TGTGCCAGTAATTGGCTAGCGGATAGCACAGATACGCAGTATTTT.